This TCR beta chain stems from a study of blood T cell repertoires in COVID-19. Study-level background: There were acute and convalescent COVID-19 samples, and they came from the United States, Italy and Spain. The cDNA or gDNA used as material had been derived from T cells, B-cell-depleted T cells, or PBMCs.

Germline V gene lookup returns CDR1 LNHNV and CDR2 YYDKDF (reference sequence). Trimming left V 3 bases short and J 1 base short, with 6 bases between. The CDR3 is made up of 13 amino acids. In its sample, this clone was seen once. As originally analysed: Researchers report that nucleated cell counts were estimated from reference gene primer amplification. Some clones are missing from TCRdb's copy, which holds only in-frame ones; the method was immunoSEQ multiplex PCR. V, J and clone size are those of that table, while D and trimming were read from the DNA. The data show 84,000 or so clones, with about 77% seen just once and over 5.5% held by the top ten.

The TCR originated in an older man with COVID-19, enrolled during active disease. The source material was peripheral blood. This rearrangement joins TRBV15 to TRBJ1-1, with D maybe TRBD1 (6 bases). CDR3 coding DNA: TGTGCCACCAGCAGGACAGGGAACACTGAAGCTTTCTTT. This gives the protein CATSRTGNTEAFF.